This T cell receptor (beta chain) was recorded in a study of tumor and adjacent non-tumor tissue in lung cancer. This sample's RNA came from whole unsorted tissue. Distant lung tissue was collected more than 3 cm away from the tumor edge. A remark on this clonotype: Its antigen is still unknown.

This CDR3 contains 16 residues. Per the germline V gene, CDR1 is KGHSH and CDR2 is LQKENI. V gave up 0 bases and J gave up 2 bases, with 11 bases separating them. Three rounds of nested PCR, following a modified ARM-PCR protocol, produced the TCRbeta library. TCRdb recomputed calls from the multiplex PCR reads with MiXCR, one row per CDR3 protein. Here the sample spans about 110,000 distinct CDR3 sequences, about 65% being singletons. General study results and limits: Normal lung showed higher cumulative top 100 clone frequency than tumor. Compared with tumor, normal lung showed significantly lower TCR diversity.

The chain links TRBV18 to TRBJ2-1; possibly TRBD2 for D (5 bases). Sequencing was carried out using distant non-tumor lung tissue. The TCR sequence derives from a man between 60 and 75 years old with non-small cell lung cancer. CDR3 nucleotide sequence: TGTGCCAGCTCACCACCCTCCCGGGGAACCTACAATGAGCAGTTCTTC. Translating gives CASSPPSRGTYNEQFF.